The present entry profiles one T cell receptor beta chain with its context. Antigen unknown. The CDR3 runs 16 residues. CDR1 SNHLY and CDR2 FYNNEI come from the germline V gene. J gave up 5 bases and V 6 bases, and 12 bases lay outside the gene matches. This entry is derived from a study of OX40 agonist ivuxolimab in advanced cancers. Study-wide points: At 0.1 to 3.0 mg/kg and by week 6, clonal expansion occurred in CD4+ and CD8+ blood T cells.

TCRdb's table, derived via immunoSEQ multiplex PCR, lists solely in-frame clones and lacks some. The sample lists approximately 44,000 clones; approximately 86% were seen once. This rearrangement joins TRBV2 to TRBJ2-5; 10 bases map to TRBD2. The sample consisted of CD4+ or CD8+ T cells sorted from blood, taken in a trial of the OX40 agonist ivuxolimab. This receptor was obtained from an adult with an advanced solid tumor such as melanoma, head and neck, liver or kidney cancer. Written as DNA, the CDR3 is TGTGCCAGCAGGCCGGAGCCGGGACTAGCGCGTGAGACCCAGTACTTC. It yields the protein CASRPEPGLARETQYF.